This passage covers 25 T cell receptor beta chains from one sample sequenced in a study of blood T cells in healthy people across ages. Together with a sample-barcoded 5' primer, a J-beta primer mix was included in a second PCR lasting about 7 to 11 cycles. One entry per CDR3 protein results from TCRdb running MiXCR on the 5' RACE reads. This table holds 1.5 million to 2 million distinct CDR3 sequences, roughly 50% found once. The material sequenced was blood. These TCRs come from a woman in her 40s in good health.

This clonotype was observed a handful of times. The chain links TRBV6-1 to TRBJ2-7; TRBD2 might be the D (5 bases). Germline V gene data show CDR1 as MNHNS and CDR2 as SASEGT. The V end was cut by 0 bases, the J end by 7 bases, with 10 bases between. This CDR3 has 13 amino acids. CDR3 nucleotide sequence: TGTGCCAGCAGTGAAGCGAGGGTGGGGGAGCAGTACTTC. It is translated as CASSEARVGEQYF.

About this clonotype: Relative to the germline gene, one junction end is altered; a read error may explain this. The chain is built from TRBV2 and TRBJ1-1; D gene unclear. Germline V gene lookup returns CDR1 SNHLY and CDR2 FYNNEI. The CDR3 sequence is 13 residues long. CDR3 residues: CASSENENTEAFF. The CDR3 DNA sequence: TGCGCCAGCAGTGAGAACGAGAACACTGAAGCTTTCTTT. Full variable domain (outside the CDR3, taken from reference TRBV2 and TRBJ1-1): EPEVTQTPSHQVTQMGQEVILRCVPISNHLYFYWYRQILGQKVEFLVSFYNNEISEKSEIFDDQFSVERPDGSNFTLKIRSTKLEDSAMYFCASSENENTEAFFGQGTRLTVV.

The chain links TRBV9 to TRBJ2-5, with D perhaps matching TRBD1 or TRBD2 (5 bases each). The CDR3 has 16 residues. Between the trimmed V and J ends, which lost 3 bases and 5 bases, there was a span of 20 bases. Germline-derived CDR1 and CDR2 are SGDLS and YYNGEE. The CDR3 here is CASSGHWGLAGETQYF. Written as DNA, the CDR3 is TGTGCCAGCAGCGGACACTGGGGTCTAGCAGGGGAGACCCAGTACTTC.

On this clonotype: One end of the junction does not line up with germline, which may come from a read error. The chain uses TRBV7-2 and TRBJ1-2; tentatively, D is TRBD1 (5 bases). Germline-derived CDR1 and CDR2 are SGHTA and FQGNSA. The CDR3 spans 13 residues. Here the CDR3 reads CACSLPRGYGYTF. The CDR3 nucleotides are TGTGCCTGCAGCCTACCCCGGGGGTATGGCTACACCTTC.

This chain joins TRBV20-1 and TRBJ1-1; possible D gene TRBD1, 5 bases. In germline, CDR1 is DFQATT, CDR2 SNEGSKA (reference sequence). The CDR3 has 14 residues. Trimming left V 6 bases short and J 2 bases short, with 16 bases between. The CDR3 here is CSATRHGTNTEAFF. The CDR3 nucleotides read TGCAGTGCCACCAGACACGGGACCAACACTGAAGCTTTCTTT.

This sequence joins TRBV6-4 and TRBJ2-3; a weak D match, TRBD2 (5 bases). From germline, CDR1 is MRHNA and CDR2 SNTAGT. CDR3 length equals 15 residues. V was trimmed by 3 bases and J by 3 bases, leaving 13 bases between them. For the CDR3, the DNA is TGTGCCAGCAGTGATCCTGGGAGTTCGACAGATACGCAGTATTTT. Translating it yields CASSDPGSSTDTQYF.

J is TRBJ2-1 and V is TRBV7-2; 9 nucleotides agree with TRBD1. There are 15 residues in the CDR3. Per the germline V gene, CDR1 is SGHTA and CDR2 is FQGNSA. The ends lost 5 bases at V and 7 bases at J; junction bases unmatched: 9. CDR3 bases: TGTGCCAGCAGCAATGGGGGACAGGGCTTGAATGAGCAGTTCTTC. Its translation is CASSNGGQGLNEQFF.

This clonotype was observed once. The chain is built from TRBV6-2 or TRBV6-3 and TRBJ1-2; D unresolved. V was cut by 4 bases and J by 6 bases, with 12 bases left in between. The germline V gene has CDR1 MNHEY and CDR2 SVGEGT. There are 13 residues in the CDR3. CDR3 protein: CASSLLQAHGYTF. Here the CDR3 DNA reads TGTGCCAGCAGTTTGCTGCAGGCCCATGGCTACACCTTC.

This sequence joins TRBV20-1 and TRBJ1-5, with 8 bases matching TRBD1. V was clipped by 0 bases and J by 1 base; unmatched bases: 2. Germline loops: CDR1 DFQATT, CDR2 SNEGSKA (reference sequence). This CDR3 is built from 15 residues. The CDR3 region has the DNA TGCAGTGCTAGAGAGACAGGGGAGAGCAATCAGCCCCAGCATTTT. It specifies CSARETGESNQPQHF.

The rearrangement joins TRBV20-1 to TRBJ1-1; perhaps TRBD1 as D (5 bases). Germline-derived CDR1 and CDR2 are DFQATT and SNEGSKA (reference sequence). V shed 1 base and J shed 7 bases, with 13 bases lying between them. This CDR3 has 13 residues. The CDR3 DNA reads TGCAGTGCTAGAGGAATAGGGGTTGGTGAAGCTTTCTTT. Translation gives CSARGIGVGEAFF.

The chain is built from TRBV20-1 and TRBJ1-5, with D possibly matching TRBD1 (5 bases). Trimming removed 2 bases at V and 2 bases at J, with 13 bases between. The CDR3 totals 15 residues. In germline, CDR1 is DFQATT, CDR2 SNEGSKA (reference sequence). The CDR3 spells CSARSGGDGNQPQHF. The CDR3 coding sequence is TGCAGTGCTAGATCCGGGGGAGATGGCAATCAGCCCCAGCATTTT.

This rearrangement joins TRBV5-1 to TRBJ2-1; 8 positions match TRBD2. Trimming cost V 1 base and J 8 bases; bases outside gene matches: 11. The CDR3 is 16 amino acids. Germline V gene sequence: CDR1 SGHRS, CDR2 YFSETQ. The CDR3 nucleotides are TGCGCCAGCAGCTTGCTATCAGCGGGGGTTGGGTATGAGCAGTTCTTC. It translates to CASSLLSAGVGYEQFF.

The V call is TRBV13, the J call TRBJ1-2, with 8 bases identical to TRBD1. The CDR3 contains 19 residues. V lost 1 base to trimming and J lost 2 bases; unmatched junction nucleotides: 15. Germline CDR1 reads PRHDT; CDR2 reads FYEKMQ (reference sequence). The CDR3, as DNA: TGTGCCAGCAGCTTAGTCTTTTCGGACAGGGAGGAGGGGAACTATGGCTACACCTTC. This translates into CASSLVFSDREEGNYGYTF.

The gene calls are TRBV27 and TRBJ2-4, with a weak D call TRBD2 (5 bases). Germline-derived CDR1 and CDR2 are MNHEY and SMNVEV (reference sequence). This CDR3 is 15 amino acids long. V lost 3 bases to trimming and J lost 13 bases, with 22 bases between them. The CDR3 DNA sequence: TGTGCCAGCAGTTTGGGGTTCGCGTCACCGAGGGAGCAGTACTTC. It codes for CASSLGFASPREQYF.

The chain links TRBV20-1 to TRBJ2-3; no reliable D call. The germline V gene has CDR1 DFQATT and CDR2 SNEGSKA (reference sequence). The CDR3 runs 14 residues. V shed 4 bases and J shed 0 bases, with 11 bases lying between them. This chain's CDR3 is CSAKSLESTDTQYF. The CDR3 DNA is TGCAGTGCTAAAAGCCTGGAAAGCACAGATACGCAGTATTTT.

On this clonotype: The junction departs from germline at one end; a sequencing error may be responsible. This chain joins TRBV12-3 or TRBV12-4 and TRBJ1-6, with a possible D match to TRBD1 (6 bases). The CDR3 loop spans 14 amino acids. The CDR3 loop reads CASSYRAYNSPLHF. The CDR3 region has the DNA TGTGCCAGCAGTTACAGGGCCTACAATTCACCCCTCCACTTT.

This clonotype was seen a few times. The V gene is TRBV7-2, the J gene TRBJ2-3; weak D call: TRBD1 (7 bases). The V and J ends lost 2 bases and 2 bases respectively, with 14 bases between them. From germline, CDR1 is SGHTA and CDR2 FQGNSA. The CDR3 spans 16 residues. The CDR3 spells CASSLQGGAFTDTQYF. CDR3 sequence (DNA): TGTGCCAGCAGCTTACAGGGGGGAGCTTTCACAGATACGCAGTATTTT.

The V call is TRBV4-1, the J call TRBJ2-7, with D possibly TRBD2 on 7 matching bases. V lost 1 base and J lost 3, with 16 bases in between. CDR3 length: 16 residues. In germline, CDR1 is MGHRA, CDR2 YSYEKL. CDR3 coding DNA: TGCGCCAGCAGCCAAGTAGGGGGTCTAGCGGACTACGAGCAGTACTTC. Translation gives CASSQVGGLADYEQYF.

In its sample, this clonotype was seen many times. This chain uses TRBV7-9 with TRBJ2-3; unclear D gene. The CDR3 contains 12 residues. V was shortened by 1 base and J by 5 bases, with 4 bases between the two germline ends. Germline CDR1 is SEHNR and CDR2 is FQNEAQ (reference sequence). CDR3 amino acids: CASSLDIDTQYF. The CDR3 DNA reads TGTGCCAGCAGCTTAGATATAGATACGCAGTATTTT.

The chain links TRBV4-1 to TRBJ1-2; a possible D gene is TRBD1 (5 bases). The CDR3 extends over 16 amino acids. Germline V gene data show CDR1 as MGHRA and CDR2 as YSYEKL. Trimming pared 2 bases from V and 7 bases from J, leaving 20 bases between. The CDR3 here is CASSQRSSGASRGYTF. For the CDR3, the DNA is TGCGCCAGCAGCCAAAGGTCATCCGGGGCGTCCCGTGGCTACACCTTC.

A few counts support this clonotype. The rearrangement uses TRBV7-8 and TRBJ2-3; TRBD1 might be the D (6 bases). Germline CDR1 and CDR2: SGHVS and FQNEAQ. V lost 2 bases and J lost 9, with 12 bases in between. The CDR3 has 13 amino acids. CDR3 in amino acids: CASSLLEQGTQYF. The CDR3 nucleotides read TGTGCCAGCAGCTTACTCGAACAGGGCACGCAGTATTTT.

V usage is TRBV9 and J usage is TRBJ2-3, with 7 bases identical to TRBD1. The junction had 7 bases not matched to a gene; V was cut back by 3 bases and J by 0 bases. Germline CDR1 is SGDLS and CDR2 is YYNGEE. The CDR3 length is 16 residues. The DNA of the CDR3 is TGTGCCAGCAGCGCAGAGACAGGGTCTAGCACAGATACGCAGTATTTT. Its protein product is CASSAETGSSTDTQYF.

This chain joins TRBV7-2 and TRBJ2-1; D uncertain. V lost 2 bases, J lost 6 bases, and 14 bases lay in between. The V gene's germline CDR1 is SGHTA and CDR2 FQGNSA. The CDR3 has 15 amino acids. The DNA of the CDR3 is TGTGCCAGCAGCTTAAGGTCCTGGCGTATCAATGAGCAGTTCTTC. Residues: CASSLRSWRINEQFF.

Turning to this clonotype: Germline is not matched at one junction end, which may reflect a read error. V usage is TRBV28 and J usage is TRBJ2-5, with D maybe TRBD2 (5 bases). This CDR3 is 11 amino acids long. The V gene's germline CDR1 is MDHEN and CDR2 SYDVKM. The CDR3 sequence is CASSLRRTRYF. CDR3 DNA: TGTGCCAGCAGTTTGAGGAGGACCCGGTACTTC.

This clonotype was recorded a few times. This chain connects TRBV4-2 to TRBJ2-3; D not certain. The CDR3 spans 13 residues. The V gene's germline CDR1 is LGHNA and CDR2 YNFKEQ. V shed 5 bases and J shed 5 bases, with 11 bases lying between them. The CDR3 protein is CASSFATLDTQYF. CDR3 nucleotides: TGTGCCAGCAGCTTTGCGACTTTAGATACGCAGTATTTT.